This entry describes one T cell receptor (beta chain). Its cognate antigen is unknown. V lost 0 bases and J 3 bases, leaving 17 bases between the germline ends. There are 17 residues in the CDR3. Per germline, CDR1 SGHVS and CDR2 FQNEAQ. Only in-frame clones appear in the TCRdb table, and some are missing; sequencing was by immunoSEQ multiplex PCR. The sample yields about 84,000 clones, about 93% seen once. The data were obtained in a study of T cell responses to AZD1222 COVID-19 vaccine. General study findings and limits: Targeting of unmutated variant regions was reportedly seen in nearly half of spike-specific TCRs. Sampling captured repertoires only after the peak T cell response.

The chain employs TRBV7-8 and TRBJ1-2; possible D gene TRBD1, 6 bases. This receptor was obtained from an adult who received the AZD1222 COVID-19 vaccine. Sequences were derived from peripheral blood, sampled 28 days after the second AZD1222 dose. CDR3 bases: TGTGCCAGCAGCTTAGCCGCCACAGGGTCCCTTTACTATGGCTACACCTTC. Amino acid sequence: CASSLAATGSLYYGYTF.